These T cell receptor beta chains were read from a single sample in a study of T cells after yellow fever vaccination. TCRdb re-called the 5' RACE reads through MiXCR, storing one row per CDR3 protein. In the table there are about 45,000 distinct CDR3 sequences, 5.5% to 7.5% of which are singletons. Sequencing was performed on PBMCs, either bulk or a sorted T-cell subset (CD4+, CD8+, memory, or dextramer-sorted; not recorded which), taken 45 days after the yellow fever booster vaccination. The receptor set was obtained from a man aged 30-40 years who received the YFV17D yellow fever vaccine. Both conserved end residues are part of each CDR3. The D gene is left open where the match is weak. A row's size may be missing; if present it is once, few, many or a size class.

>TRBJ1-1|few|-|TRBV27
TGTGCCAGCAGTTTATTCGGGACCTCCTTGAACACTGAAGCTTTCTTT
CASSLFGTSLNTEAFF
>TRBJ2-5|medium-sized|-|TRBV5-1
TGCGCCAGCAGCTCGACAGGACAAGAGACCCAGTACTTC
CASSSTGQETQYF
>TRBJ1-1|many|TRBD1|TRBV12-3/TRBV12-4
TGTGCCAGCAGGGGACAGACTAACACTGAAGCTTTCTTT
CASRGQTNTEAFF
>TRBJ2-7|many|-|TRBV9
TGTGCCAGCACCCCGTTAGCCGGCGAGCAGTACTTC
CASTPLAGEQYF
>TRBJ2-4|many|-|TRBV5-6
TGTGCCAGCAGCTATAGATCTGCCAAAAACATTCAGTACTTC
CASSYRSAKNIQYF
>TRBJ1-6|many|-|TRBV20-1
TGCAGTGCTAGATCGGGCCCTCCGGTTTCACCCCTCCACTTT
CSARSGPPVSPLHF
>TRBJ2-3|-|-|TRBV19
TGTGCCAGTAGTCTCGACCCCAAGAATACGCAGTATTTT
CASSLDPKNTQYF
>TRBJ2-4|many|-|TRBV5-6
TGTGCCAGCAGACAGGGACCCTGGGCGGATCGGGAAAACATTCAGTACTTC
CASRQGPWADRENIQYF
>TRBJ2-1|many|TRBD2|TRBV10-3
TGTGCCATACTAGCGGGAGGTCTAGAGGGTGAGCAGTTCTTC
CAILAGGLEGEQFF
>TRBJ2-7|many|-|TRBV3-1
TGTGCCAGCAGCCAAGATCAAGGGAGCTCCTACGAGCAGTACTTC
CASSQDQGSSYEQYF
>TRBJ2-7|few|TRBD1|TRBV20-1
TGCAGTGCTAGAGGGGGAACAGGGGATTCCTACGAGCAGTACTTC
CSARGGTGDSYEQYF
>TRBJ1-6|medium-sized|-|TRBV2
TGTGCCAGCAGCGGAAAACCCGGGGCGGGTTCACCCCTCCACTTT
CASSGKPGAGSPLHF
>TRBJ2-3|few|-|TRBV5-1
TGCGCCAGCAGCTTGGCGGCGGCCACAGATACGCAGTATTTT
CASSLAAATDTQYF
>TRBJ2-1|few|-|TRBV11-2
TGTGCCAGCAGCCCTGGACTCCCCAGAGAGCAGTTCTTC
CASSPGLPREQFF
>TRBJ2-3|many|TRBD1|TRBV29-1
TGCAGCGTGTGGACAGGGGACACAGATACGCAGTATTTT
CSVWTGDTDTQYF
>TRBJ2-7|many|TRBD2|TRBV20-1
TGCAGTGCCCCGAGCGGGAGCCTCTACGAGCAGTACTTC
CSAPSGSLYEQYF
>TRBJ2-7|many|TRBD2|TRBV2
TGTGCCACCATGGACTGGACTAGCTTCGAGCAGTACTTC
CATMDWTSFEQYF
>TRBJ2-7|many|-|TRBV6-5
TGTGCCAGCCGGGACAACGACTACGAGCAGTACTTC
CASRDNDYEQYF
>TRBJ1-2|few|-|TRBV6-5
TGTGCCAGCAGTCCCGGGTGGGGTTCGGCTTCCGGCTACACCTTC
CASSPGWGSASGYTF
>TRBJ2-3|many|-|TRBV5-1
TGCGCCAGCAGCTTGGCACCCACAGATACGCAGTATTTT
CASSLAPTDTQYF
>TRBJ2-2|few|TRBD1|TRBV6-1
TGTGCCAGCATCACCAAACAGGGGGCCGGGGAGCTGTTTTTT
CASITKQGAGELFF
>TRBJ2-2|few|-|TRBV24-1
TGTGCCACCAGTGATTTGAATCAGGGACAACCTGGGACCGGGGAGCTGTTTTTT
CATSDLNQGQPGTGELFF
>TRBJ2-1|few|TRBD2|TRBV14
TGTGCCAGCAGCCAAGATCGTAGGACTAGCGGGAGCAATCGACCAAATGAGCAGTTCTTC
CASSQDRRTSGSNRPNEQFF
>TRBJ2-1|-|-|TRBV10-3
TGTGCCATCAGGGAACCCTCCAATGAGCAGTTCTTC
CAIREPSNEQFF
>TRBJ2-1|-|-|TRBV19
TGTGCCAGTAGTATCGGCTTCCATGAGCAGTTCTTC
CASSIGFHEQFF
>TRBJ2-5|-|TRBD2|TRBV10-3
TGTGCCATCGGTGATCTCACTAGCGCCCGGGAGACCCAGTACTTC
CAIGDLTSARETQYF
>TRBJ2-7|many|-|TRBV7-8
TGTGCCAGCAGCTTATGGCGGGGGCCCTACGAGCAGTACTTC
CASSLWRGPYEQYF
>TRBJ2-1|-|TRBD2|TRBV6-2/TRBV6-3
TGTGCCAGCAGTTACCCAACCGGACTAGCGGGAGGCAACAATGAGCAGTTCTTC
CASSYPTGLAGGNNEQFF
>TRBJ2-6|-|-|TRBV3-1
TGTGCCAGCAGCCAAGTAGTGACGGGCCACTCTGGGGCCAACGTCCTGACTTTC
CASSQVVTGHSGANVLTF
>TRBJ2-2|many|-|TRBV3-1
TGTGCCAGCAGCCTGGGGGACGGAGGGGAGCTGTTTTTT
CASSLGDGGELFF
>TRBJ2-7|-|TRBD2|TRBV18
TGTGCCAGCTCACCATCCCTCCTTTCGGCGGGAGGGCCCTACGAGCAGTACTTC
CASSPSLLSAGGPYEQYF
>TRBJ2-5|many|-|TRBV5-1
TGCGCCAGCAGCTCTCAAGAGACCCAGTACTTC
CASSSQETQYF
>TRBJ1-1|few|-|TRBV7-9
TGTGCCAGCAGCCAACAGGGATTCGAAACTGAAGCTTTCTTT
CASSQQGFETEAFF
>TRBJ1-2|many|-|TRBV12-3/TRBV12-4
TGTGCCAGCAGTGTGACAGATCAGGGTGGCTACACCTTC
CASSVTDQGGYTF
>TRBJ2-7|many|TRBD2|TRBV7-9
TGTGCCAGCAGCTCACCTGGGACTAGCGAGAACTACGAGCAGTACTTC
CASSSPGTSENYEQYF
>TRBJ2-1|many|-|TRBV3-1
TGTGCCAGCAGCCAATTTATCGTTCGGCAGTTCTTC
CASSQFIVRQFF
>TRBJ1-5|-|-|TRBV5-1
TGCGCCAGCAGCTTGGGAGGGGCAGGCAATCAGCCCCAGCATTTT
CASSLGGAGNQPQHF
>TRBJ1-1|-|-|TRBV20-1
TGCTGTGCTAGCGGAGAGGGGCTTCGAATGAACACTGAAGCTTTCTTT
CCASGEGLRMNTEAFF
>TRBJ2-1|few|TRBD2|TRBV6-1
TGTGCCAGCAGTGCCACTAGCGGGGCGGCCAATGAGCAGTTCTTC
CASSATSGAANEQFF
>TRBJ2-5|many|-|TRBV5-6
TGTGCCAGCAGCTCACTGGATAGGGAAGAGACCCAGTACTTC
CASSSLDREETQYF
>TRBJ2-1|many|-|TRBV3-1
TGTGCCAGCAGCTTCGCGCCCGGGGCAACCAATGAGCAGTTCTTC
CASSFAPGATNEQFF
>TRBJ1-1|few|-|TRBV7-3
TGTGCCAGCAGCTTGGGGGACAAAACGAACACTGAAGCTTTCTTT
CASSLGDKTNTEAFF
>TRBJ2-7|-|-|TRBV3-1
TGTGCCAGCAGCCAAGGCCCGTACGAGCAGTACTTC
CASSQGPYEQYF
>TRBJ1-4|many|-|TRBV20-1
TGCAGTGCTAGAGATTTAGTCCCGGGGGTTGAAAAATTGTTTTTT
CSARDLVPGVEKLFF
>TRBJ2-1|medium-sized|-|TRBV18
TGTGCCAGCTCACAATCTGTAGGGCAGGCTGAGCAGTTCTTC
CASSQSVGQAEQFF
>TRBJ2-3|many|TRBD2|TRBV7-2
TGTGCCAGCAGCCGTACTAGCGGGAGTGGAGATACGCAGTATTTT
CASSRTSGSGDTQYF
>TRBJ2-3|-|-|TRBV10-3
TGTGCCGCTCGGTCGAGGACCGGGACAGATACGCAGTATTTT
CAARSRTGTDTQYF
>TRBJ2-5|many|-|TRBV5-5
TGTGCCAGCAGCTTGTTGCAGGGATCAGAGACCCAGTACTTC
CASSLLQGSETQYF